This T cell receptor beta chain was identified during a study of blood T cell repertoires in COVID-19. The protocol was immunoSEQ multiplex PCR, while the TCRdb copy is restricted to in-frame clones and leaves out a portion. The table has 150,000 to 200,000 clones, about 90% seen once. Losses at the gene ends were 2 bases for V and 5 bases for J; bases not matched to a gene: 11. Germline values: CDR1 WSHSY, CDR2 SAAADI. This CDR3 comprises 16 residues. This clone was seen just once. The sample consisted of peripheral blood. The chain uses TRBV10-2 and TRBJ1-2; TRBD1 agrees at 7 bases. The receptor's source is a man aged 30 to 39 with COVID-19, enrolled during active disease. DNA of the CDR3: TGCGCCAGCAGTGAGGGTTGGACAGGAACAACTTATGGCTACACCTTC. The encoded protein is CASSEGWTGTTYGYTF.